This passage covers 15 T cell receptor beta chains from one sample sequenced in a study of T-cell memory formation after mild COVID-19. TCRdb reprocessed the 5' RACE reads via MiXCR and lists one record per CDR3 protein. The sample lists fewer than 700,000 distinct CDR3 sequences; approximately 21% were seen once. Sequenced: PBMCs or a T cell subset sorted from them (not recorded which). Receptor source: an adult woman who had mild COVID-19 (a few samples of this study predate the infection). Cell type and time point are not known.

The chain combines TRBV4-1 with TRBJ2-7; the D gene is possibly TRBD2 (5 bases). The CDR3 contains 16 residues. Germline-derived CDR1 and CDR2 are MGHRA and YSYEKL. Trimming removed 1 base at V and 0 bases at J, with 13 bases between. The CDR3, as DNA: TGCGCCAGCAGCCAAGGCCGGGGTTCGTCCTCCTACGAGCAGTACTTC. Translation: CASSQGRGSSSYEQYF.

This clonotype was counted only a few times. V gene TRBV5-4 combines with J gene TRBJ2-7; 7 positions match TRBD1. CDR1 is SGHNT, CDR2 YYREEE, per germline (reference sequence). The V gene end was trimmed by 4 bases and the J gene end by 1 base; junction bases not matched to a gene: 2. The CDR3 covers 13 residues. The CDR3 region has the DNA TGTGCCAGCAGCGGGGGACAGTCCTACGAGCAGTACTTC. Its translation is CASSGGQSYEQYF.

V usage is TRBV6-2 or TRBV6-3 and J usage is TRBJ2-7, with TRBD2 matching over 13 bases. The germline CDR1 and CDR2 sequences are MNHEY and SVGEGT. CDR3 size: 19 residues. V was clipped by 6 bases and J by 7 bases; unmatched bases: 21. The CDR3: CASSLGPGLAGRPSVEQYF. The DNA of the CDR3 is TGTGCCAGCAGCCTGGGCCCGGGACTAGCGGGACGGCCTTCGGTAGAGCAGTACTTC.

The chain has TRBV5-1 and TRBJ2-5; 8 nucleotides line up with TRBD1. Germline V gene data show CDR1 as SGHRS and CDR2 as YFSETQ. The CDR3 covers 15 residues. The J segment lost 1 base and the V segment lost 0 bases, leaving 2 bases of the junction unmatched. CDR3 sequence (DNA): TGCGCCAGCAGCTTGGACAGGGGGTCCCAAGAGACCCAGTACTTC. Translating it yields CASSLDRGSQETQYF. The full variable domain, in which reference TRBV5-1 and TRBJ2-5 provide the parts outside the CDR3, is KAGVTQTPRYLIKTRGQQVTLSCSPISGHRSVSWYQQTPGQGLQFLFEYFSETQRNKGNFPGRFSGRQFSNSRSEMNVSTLELGDSALYLCASSLDRGSQETQYFGPGTRLLVL.

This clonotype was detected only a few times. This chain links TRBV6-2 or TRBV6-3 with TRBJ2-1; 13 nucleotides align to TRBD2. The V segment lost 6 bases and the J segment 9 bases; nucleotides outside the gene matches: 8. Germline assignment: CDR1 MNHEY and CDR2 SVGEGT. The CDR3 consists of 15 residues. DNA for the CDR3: TGTGCCAGCAGCACGGGACTAGCGGGAAAGGGTGAGCAGTTCTTC. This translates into CASSTGLAGKGEQFF.

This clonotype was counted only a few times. The CDR3 bases are TGCAGTGCTAGAGCCCCGCGGTCCCTACAGGGAGAGCAGTACTTC. It encodes CSARAPRSLQGEQYF. The chain has TRBV20-1 and TRBJ2-7; D perhaps matches TRBD1 (6 bases). CDR3 length equals 15 residues. CDR1 and CDR2 from the germline V gene are DFQATT and SNEGSKA (reference sequence). V lost 1 base, J lost 7 bases, and 20 bases lay in between.

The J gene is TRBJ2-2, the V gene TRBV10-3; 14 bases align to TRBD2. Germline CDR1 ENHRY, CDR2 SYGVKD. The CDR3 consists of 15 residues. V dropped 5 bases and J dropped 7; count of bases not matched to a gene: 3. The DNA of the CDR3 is TGTGCCATCAGTCCGGGACTAGCGGGAGTCGGGGAGCTGTTTTTT. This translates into CAISPGLAGVGELFF.

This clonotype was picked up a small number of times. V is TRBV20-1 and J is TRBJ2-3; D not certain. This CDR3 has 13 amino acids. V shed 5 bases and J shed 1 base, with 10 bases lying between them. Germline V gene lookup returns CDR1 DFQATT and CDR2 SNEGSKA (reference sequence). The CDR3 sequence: CSASITGTDTQYF. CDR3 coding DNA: TGCAGTGCTTCTATTACAGGCACAGATACGCAGTATTTT.

In DNA form, the CDR3 reads TGTGCCAGCAGTCCCTATCCCATGTGGGGAGCTGAAGCTTTCTTT. This sequence encodes CASSPYPMWGAEAFF. This chain joins TRBV12-3 or TRBV12-4 and TRBJ1-1; the D is unclear. This CDR3 contains 15 residues. V was clipped by 5 bases and J by 6 bases, with 19 bases between them.

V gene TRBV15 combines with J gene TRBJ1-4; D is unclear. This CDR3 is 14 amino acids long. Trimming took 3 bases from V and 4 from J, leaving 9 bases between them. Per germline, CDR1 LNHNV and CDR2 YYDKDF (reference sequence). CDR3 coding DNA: TGTGCCACCAGCAGTCGGGGAGGTAATGAAAAACTGTTTTTT. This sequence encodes CATSSRGGNEKLFF. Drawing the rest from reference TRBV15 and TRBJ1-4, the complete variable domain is DAMVIQNPRYQVTQFGKPVTLSCSQTLNHNVMYWYQQKSSQAPKLLFHYYDKDFNNEADTPDNFQSRRPNTSFCFLDIRSPGLGDTAMYLCATSSRGGNEKLFFGSGTQLSVL.

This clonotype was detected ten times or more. CDR3 bases: TGTGCCAGCAGTTTGGCTAGCGGGAGCAATGAGCAGTTCTTC. This sequence encodes CASSLASGSNEQFF. The V and J genes are TRBV7-2 and TRBJ2-1; 10 bases map to TRBD2. The germline gives CDR1 SGHTA, CDR2 FQGNSA. The CDR3 runs 14 residues. The J segment lost 6 bases and the V segment lost 6 bases, leaving 5 bases of the junction unmatched.

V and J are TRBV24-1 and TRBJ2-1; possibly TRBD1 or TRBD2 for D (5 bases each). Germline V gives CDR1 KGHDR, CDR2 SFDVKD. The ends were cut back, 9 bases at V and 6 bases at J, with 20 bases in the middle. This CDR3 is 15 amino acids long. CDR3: CATSRAGRQGNEQFF. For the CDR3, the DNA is TGTGCCACCTCGAGGGCGGGCAGGCAGGGCAATGAGCAGTTCTTC.

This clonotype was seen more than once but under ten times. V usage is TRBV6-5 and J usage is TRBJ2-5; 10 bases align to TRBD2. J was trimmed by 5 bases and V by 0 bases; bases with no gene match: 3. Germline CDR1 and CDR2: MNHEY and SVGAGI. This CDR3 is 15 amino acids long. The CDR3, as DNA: TGTGCCAGCAGTTACTCGCTAGCGGGAGTGGAGACCCAGTACTTC. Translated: CASSYSLAGVETQYF.

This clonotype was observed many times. CDR3 nucleotide sequence: TGTGCCAGCAGCCTCCTTGCTGGGGGGGGCGAGCAGTACTTC. It encodes CASSLLAGGGEQYF. The rearrangement joins TRBV27 to TRBJ2-7; the match to TRBD2 covers 7 bases. The germline gives CDR1 MNHEY, CDR2 SMNVEV (reference sequence). J lost 6 bases, V lost 6 bases, and 11 bases had no gene match. The CDR3 covers 14 residues.

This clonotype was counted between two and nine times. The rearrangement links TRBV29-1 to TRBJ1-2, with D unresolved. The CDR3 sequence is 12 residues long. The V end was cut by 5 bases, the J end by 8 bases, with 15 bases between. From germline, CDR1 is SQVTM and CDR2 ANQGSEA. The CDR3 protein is CSVPPSGHGYTF. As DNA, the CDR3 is TGCAGCGTTCCGCCGAGCGGTCACGGCTACACCTTC.